The 9 T cell receptor beta chains reported below all come from one sample, sequenced in a study of HIV-infected patients and healthy controls. In TCRdb, the 5' RACE reads were re-called with MiXCR into one record per CDR3 protein. Among about 18,000 distinct CDR3 sequences listed, approximately 16% were seen once. Sequences were obtained from CD8+ T cells from blood. These receptors came from a human donor in good health.

There are many counts of this clonotype. The rearrangement joins TRBV27 to TRBJ1-4; perhaps TRBD1 as D (5 bases). Trimming removed 8 bases from V and 0 bases from J, with 16 bases in between. Germline V gives CDR1 MNHEY, CDR2 SMNVEV (reference sequence). CDR3 length: 16 amino acids. The CDR3 nucleotides are TGTGCCAGCGGCCCTTCTATGACAGCAACTAATGAAAAACTGTTTTTT. This encodes CASGPSMTATNEKLFF.

In DNA form, the CDR3 reads TGTGCCAGCAGCCTCCGACAGGACGACTACGAGCAGTACTTC. Its protein is CASSLRQDDYEQYF. The J gene is TRBJ2-7, the V gene TRBV7-6; D is possibly TRBD1 (6 bases). The ends were cut back, 5 bases at V and 3 bases at J, with 14 bases in the middle. This CDR3 has 14 residues. Germline-derived CDR1 and CDR2 are SGHVS and FNYEAQ. Looking up the rest from reference TRBV7-6 and TRBJ2-7 gives the full variable domain: GAGVSQSPRYKVTKRGQDVALRCDPISGHVSLYWYRQALGQGPEFLTYFNYEAQQDKSGLPNDRFSAERPEGSISTLTIQRTEQRDSAMYRCASSLRQDDYEQYFGPGTRLTVT.

This clonotype was seen repeatedly, ten times or more. The rearrangement uses TRBV12-3 or TRBV12-4 and TRBJ2-1; possibly TRBD2 for D (5 bases). The CDR3 extends over 12 amino acids. V gave up 3 bases and J gave up 8 bases, with 8 bases separating them. As DNA, the CDR3 is TGTGCCAGCAGTTTCACTAGTGATGAGCAGTTCTTC. This gives the protein CASSFTSDEQFF.

This clonotype was seen ten or more times. The chain combines TRBV20-1 with TRBJ2-7; no clear D gene. Germline values: CDR1 DFQATT, CDR2 SNEGSKA (reference sequence). The CDR3 consists of 13 residues. Trimming shortened V by 6 bases and J by 2 bases, and 14 bases separated the two germline ends. The CDR3 DNA follows: TGCAGTGCGGTTAAGCAGGATCCCTACGAGCAGTACTTC. It codes for CSAVKQDPYEQYF.

The gene calls are TRBV3-1 and TRBJ1-4; D unresolved. V was clipped by 1 base and J by 8 bases, with 11 bases between them. Germline CDR1 LGHDT, CDR2 YNNKEL (reference sequence). The CDR3 consists of 14 residues. The CDR3 loop is CASSQAGLGEKLFF. CDR3 coding DNA: TGTGCCAGCAGCCAAGCCGGCCTGGGGGAAAAACTGTTTTTT.

This clonotype occurred many times. This rearrangement joins TRBV4-3 to TRBJ2-4, with 7 nucleotides matching TRBD1. With V trimmed by 3 bases and J by 9 bases, 11 bases remained unmatched. Germline CDR1 LGHNA, CDR2 YSLEER. The CDR3 has 15 amino acids. The CDR3 DNA reads TGCGCCAGCAGCCACAAGGTTGAGGGGGCCGTCATTCAGTACTTC. Its translation: CASSHKVEGAVIQYF.

This rearrangement joins TRBV7-9 to TRBJ1-4; D is uncertain. Between the trimmed V and J ends, which lost 2 bases and 6 bases, there was a span of 7 bases. Germline V gives CDR1 SEHNR, CDR2 FQNEAQ (reference sequence). The length of the CDR3 is 13 residues. The CDR3 DNA is TGTGCCAGCAGCTTATCTTCCGATGAAAAACTGTTTTTT. Protein product: CASSLSSDEKLFF.

The rearrangement joins TRBV27 to TRBJ2-7, with D tentatively TRBD2 (6 bases). Germline V gene sequence: CDR1 MNHEY, CDR2 SMNVEV (reference sequence). V lost 2 bases to trimming and J lost 1 base, with 9 bases between them. The CDR3 is 14 amino acids. CDR3 sequence: CASSLRGGSYEQYF. The DNA for the CDR3 is TGTGCCAGCAGTTTACGTGGGGGGTCCTACGAGCAGTACTTC.

A few counts support this clonotype. The chain carries TRBV11-3 and TRBJ2-7; D gene uncertain. V shed 0 bases and J shed 5 bases, with 11 bases lying between them. Germline lookup yields CDR1 SGHNT and CDR2 YENEEA. The CDR3 runs to 14 residues. CDR3 sequence (DNA): TGTGCCAGCAGCTTAGATCTAACCTGCAACGAGCAGTACTTC. Translating it yields CASSLDLTCNEQYF.